The 27 T cell receptor beta chains below all came from one sample that was sequenced in a study of early T cells in non-severe SARS-CoV-2 infection. TCRdb used MiXCR to reprocess the 5' RACE reads, holding one entry per CDR3 protein. This table has 60,000 to 75,000 distinct CDR3 sequences, 9% to 10% appearing once. Source: whole blood, taken at baseline. The receptors stem from an adult who was a healthcare worker with PCR-confirmed SARS-CoV-2 infection or an uninfected control (not recorded which).

This clonotype occurred many times. The chain couples TRBV18 to TRBJ2-7, with D possibly TRBD1 on 5 matching bases. The CDR3 runs to 16 residues. CDR1 and CDR2 from the germline V gene are KGHSH and LQKENI. Trimming left V 3 bases short and J 3 bases short, with 18 bases between. The CDR3 DNA sequence: TGTGCCAGCTCACCCTCCACAGGAATCCCCCTCTACGAGCAGTACTTC. Translating it yields CASSPSTGIPLYEQYF.

The sample holds many counts of this clonotype. This chain uses TRBV7-2 with TRBJ2-3, with no clear D. The CDR3 spans 14 residues. The V end lost 2 bases, the J end lost 0 bases, and 6 bases lay between the germline ends. The germline V gene has CDR1 SGHTA and CDR2 FQGNSA. CDR3 coding DNA: TGTGCCAGCAGCTTAACTTTCAGCACAGATACGCAGTATTTT. It specifies CASSLTFSTDTQYF.

This clonotype was seen many times. J is TRBJ2-7 and V is TRBV7-2, with TRBD1 matching 10 bases. The germline V gene encodes CDR1 SGHTA and CDR2 FQGNSA. This CDR3 comprises 14 residues. V trimming: 3 bases; J trimming: 4 bases; junction bases outside the gene matches: 3. In DNA, the CDR3 is TGTGCCAGCAGCTTCGGGACAGGGGATTACGAGCAGTACTTC. It specifies CASSFGTGDYEQYF.

This clonotype was seen at least ten times. The CDR3 loop is CASSSRTGGSEKLFF. CDR3 coding DNA: TGCGCCAGCAGCTCTCGGACAGGGGGAAGTGAAAAACTGTTTTTT. The V call is TRBV5-1, the J call TRBJ1-4; 10 bases line up with TRBD1. The CDR3 loop spans 15 amino acids. With V trimmed by 3 bases and J by 7 bases, 6 bases remained unmatched. Germline V lookup: CDR1 SGHRS, CDR2 YFSETQ.

The chain recombines TRBV20-1 with TRBJ1-2; no firm D call. V lost 5 bases, J lost 2 bases, and 12 bases lay in between. The CDR3 has 13 amino acids. The germline CDR1 and CDR2 sequences are DFQATT and SNEGSKA (reference sequence). CDR3 loop: CSAQDTLNYGYTF. CDR3 bases: TGCAGTGCTCAAGACACTCTAAACTATGGCTACACCTTC.

The chain carries TRBV7-8 and TRBJ1-1; D is unclear. V shed 5 bases and J shed 7 bases, with 14 bases lying between them. The CDR3 loop spans 13 amino acids. The germline gives CDR1 SGHVS, CDR2 FQNEAQ. CDR3 bases: TGTGCCAGCAGCCCCGACCCCCTAAGTGAAGCTTTCTTT. This gives the protein CASSPDPLSEAFF.

This clonotype was picked up a small number of times. The chain carries TRBV7-2 and TRBJ2-5; D gene ambiguous. The CDR3 has 16 residues. The V and J ends lost 2 bases and 5 bases respectively, with 18 bases between them. Germline CDR1 and CDR2: SGHTA and FQGNSA. CDR3 loop: CASSLKSLTLGETQYF. The CDR3 DNA sequence: TGTGCCAGCAGCTTAAAAAGTCTAACCCTGGGGGAGACCCAGTACTTC.

Points on this clonotype: The DNA is left out, because the CDR3 cannot be placed on it with certainty; the CDR3 is given as TCRdb lists it. This sequence joins TRBV28 and TRBJ2-7. From its first to its last residue, the CDR3 has 11 amino acids. Germline V gene data show CDR1 as MDHEN and CDR2 as SYDVKM. CDR3 amino acids: CASSSSNEQYF.

This clonotype occurred many times. The chain links TRBV3-1 to TRBJ1-6; D uncertain. The germline V and J ends were trimmed by 4 bases and 6 bases, with 16 bases remaining between them. CDR1 is LGHDT, CDR2 YNNKEL, per germline (reference sequence). The CDR3 loop spans 16 amino acids. The CDR3, as DNA: TGTGCCAGCAGCCCACACTCGGGAGACCGTAATTCACCCCTCCACTTT. It is translated as CASSPHSGDRNSPLHF.

This clonotype was recorded a few times. The rearrangement links TRBV12-3 or TRBV12-4 to TRBJ2-1, with 7 bases fitting TRBD2. Trimming cost V 7 bases and J 4 bases; bases outside gene matches: 10. The CDR3 has 15 residues. The chain's CDR3 is CASTARAGMYNEQFF. The CDR3 bases are TGTGCCAGCACGGCCAGAGCGGGAATGTACAATGAGCAGTTCTTC.

This clonotype was detected ten times or more. The gene calls are TRBV3-1 and TRBJ2-1; D gene unclear. There are 11 residues in the CDR3. Germline CDR1 and CDR2: LGHDT and YNNKEL (reference sequence). V was cut by 3 bases and J by 13 bases, with 10 bases left in between. The CDR3 region is CASSHPPVQFF. The CDR3, as DNA: TGTGCCAGCAGCCACCCCCCGGTCCAGTTCTTC.

In the case of this clonotype: Since a much larger clone is just one base distant, this may be a read error. Here the CDR3 omits its conserved ending phenylalanine or tryptophan, so a read error is the likely source. V is TRBV2 and J is TRBJ2-5, with D possibly being TRBD2 (5 bases). CDR1 SNHLY and CDR2 FYNNEI come from the germline V gene. V lost 7 bases, J lost 5 bases, and 14 bases lay in between. The length of the CDR3 is 13 residues. The CDR3 DNA reads as TGTGCCAGCAACGCCCGGACTTGGGAGACCCAGTACTTG. Its translation is CASNARTWETQYL.

A word on this clonotype: At one boundary the junction diverges from the germline segment, which might be a read error. V gene TRBV6-2 or TRBV6-3 combines with J gene TRBJ2-1; D gene ambiguous. Germline CDR1 reads MNHEY; CDR2 reads SVGEGT. This CDR3 is built from 14 residues. The CDR3: CASSYASSYNEQLF. Here the CDR3 DNA reads TGTGCCAGCAGTTACGCGAGCTCCTACAATGAGCAGCTCTTC.

At least ten counts were recorded for this clonotype. The chain joins TRBV6-5 to TRBJ2-5, with a tentative D call TRBD1 (6 bases). V shed 2 bases and J shed 5 bases, with 18 bases lying between them. The germline gives CDR1 MNHEY, CDR2 SVGAGI. CDR3 length equals 16 residues. The CDR3 region has the DNA TGTGCCAGCAGTTACGCCGGGGCAGGGGCGAAGGAGACCCAGTACTTC. This sequence encodes CASSYAGAGAKETQYF.

V and J are TRBV7-8 and TRBJ2-7; D might be TRBD1 or TRBD2, each matching 5 bases. CDR1 is SGHVS, CDR2 FQNEAQ, per germline. The CDR3 extends over 13 amino acids. V lost 1 base, J lost 6 bases, and 10 bases lay in between. CDR3 residues: CASSLGDGSEQYF. CDR3 in DNA: TGTGCCAGCAGCTTAGGGGACGGTAGCGAGCAGTACTTC.

There are a few counts of this clonotype. This chain joins TRBV20-1 and TRBJ2-7; 10 positions agree with TRBD2. The CDR3 sequence is 18 residues long. CDR1 and CDR2 from the germline V gene are DFQATT and SNEGSKA (reference sequence). Unmatched junction bases numbered 11, after V lost 0 bases and J lost 0 bases. In nucleotides, the CDR3 is TGCAGTGCTAGAGATAACGGAGCGGGAGGGCACATCTCCTACGAGCAGTACTTC. Protein: CSARDNGAGGHISYEQYF.

The CDR3 reads CASTRLAGGHSSYEQYF. The DNA for the CDR3 is TGTGCCAGCACTCGGCTAGCGGGAGGTCACAGCTCCTACGAGCAGTACTTC. V and J are TRBV2 and TRBJ2-7; 11 bases are a match to TRBD2. The germline V gene encodes CDR1 SNHLY and CDR2 FYNNEI. CDR3 length equals 17 residues. With V trimmed by 7 bases and J by 0 bases, 11 bases remained unmatched. The full variable domain, with the rest looked up from reference TRBV2 and TRBJ2-7, is EPEVTQTPSHQVTQMGQEVILRCVPISNHLYFYWYRQILGQKVEFLVSFYNNEISEKSEIFDDQFSVERPDGSNFTLKIRSTKLEDSAMYFCASTRLAGGHSSYEQYFGPGTRLTVT.

In its sample, this clonotype is medium-sized (0.01 to 0.1%). The CDR3 spells CASSPTGHQETQYF. In DNA form, the CDR3 reads TGTGCCAGCAGCCCGACCGGACACCAAGAGACCCAGTACTTC. This sequence joins TRBV7-2 and TRBJ2-5; D call uncertain. Between the trimmed V and J ends, which lost 5 bases and 0 bases, there was a span of 10 bases. This CDR3 region has 14 residues. Per germline, CDR1 SGHTA and CDR2 FQGNSA.

This clonotype was detected many times. DNA of the CDR3: TGCAGCGTCAGGACAGATGACCAGTATGGCTACACCTTC. Translation gives CSVRTDDQYGYTF. J is TRBJ1-2 and V is TRBV29-1; the D gene is possibly TRBD1 (6 bases). Trimming left V 6 bases short and J 5 bases short, with 16 bases between. Germline V lookup: CDR1 SQVTM, CDR2 ANQGSEA. CDR3 length: 13 amino acids. The full variable domain, with the rest looked up from reference TRBV29-1 and TRBJ1-2, is SAVISQKPSRDICQRGTSLTIQCQVDSQVTMMFWYRQQPGQSLTLIATANQGSEATYESGFVIDKFPISRPNLTFSTLTVSNMSPEDSSIYLCSVRTDDQYGYTFGSGTRLTVV.

This clonotype was found many times. This sequence joins TRBV6-1 and TRBJ1-2; the match to TRBD1 covers 10 bases. This CDR3 has 12 residues. Looked up from germline, CDR1 is MNHNS and CDR2 is SASEGT. Trimming removed 7 bases from V and 8 bases from J; junction bases left unmatched: 4. The CDR3, as DNA: TGTGCCAGCAATTGGGGACAGGGGGGCTACACCTTC. Protein product: CASNWGQGGYTF.

This clonotype has ten or more counts. The gene calls are TRBV20-1 and TRBJ2-2; 10 nucleotides agree with TRBD2. Germline V lookup: CDR1 DFQATT, CDR2 SNEGSKA (reference sequence). Trimming took 3 bases from V and 3 from J; bases not matched to a gene: 7. The CDR3 loop spans 16 amino acids. This chain's CDR3 is CSASSSGRADTGELFF. In DNA form, the CDR3 reads TGCAGTGCTAGCTCCAGCGGGAGGGCCGACACCGGGGAGCTGTTTTTT.

This clonotype was seen a few times. This rearrangement joins TRBV25-1 to TRBJ2-5, with 10 bases aligning to TRBD1. J was trimmed by 1 base and V by 2 bases; bases with no gene match: 4. The CDR3 totals 16 residues. Germline CDR1 reads MGHDK; CDR2 reads SYGVNS. The CDR3 region has the DNA TGTGCCAGCAGTGAAAACCGGGACAGGGGCCAAGAGACCCAGTACTTC. Its translation is CASSENRDRGQETQYF.

This clonotype was counted only a few times. The J gene is TRBJ1-4, the V gene TRBV28, with 10 bases lining up with TRBD1. The V gene end was trimmed by 6 bases and the J gene end by 3 bases; junction bases not matched to a gene: 10. This CDR3 is built from 17 residues. Per the germline V gene, CDR1 is MDHEN and CDR2 is SYDVKM. The CDR3 loop is CASRGGQGKSANEKLFF. The CDR3 DNA sequence: TGTGCCAGCAGGGGGGGACAGGGGAAATCGGCTAATGAAAAACTGTTTTTT.

This chain links TRBV7-9 with TRBJ2-1; 7 bases line up with TRBD1. Trimming cost V 5 bases and J 8 bases; bases outside gene matches: 3. CDR1 is SEHNR and CDR2 is FQNEAQ in the germline V gene (reference sequence). This CDR3 is built from 12 residues. CDR3 protein: CASSAQGYEQFF. Here the CDR3 DNA reads TGTGCCAGCAGCGCACAGGGGTATGAGCAGTTCTTC.

In this sample, this clonotype turned up a few times. V gene TRBV10-3 combines with J gene TRBJ1-2; tentatively, D is TRBD1 (5 bases). Germline CDR1 ENHRY, CDR2 SYGVKD. The CDR3 loop spans 12 amino acids. The V end was cut by 11 bases, the J end by 3 bases, with 13 bases between. In nucleotides, the CDR3 is TGTGCCGTCGGGGGGGACGACTATGGCTACACCTTC. Translating it yields CAVGGDDYGYTF.

The chain couples TRBV7-2 to TRBJ1-1; D not resolved. This CDR3 spans 14 amino acids. Germline CDR1 SGHTA, CDR2 FQGNSA. V lost 2 bases to trimming and J lost 8 bases, with 15 bases between them. CDR3: CASSLHLLGAEAFF. The CDR3 DNA sequence: TGTGCCAGCAGCTTACACCTCTTGGGTGCCGAAGCTTTCTTT.

The chain joins TRBV7-9 to TRBJ1-2; no firm D call. Per germline, CDR1 SEHNR and CDR2 FQNEAQ (reference sequence). The length of the CDR3 is 11 residues. The germline V and J ends were trimmed by 2 bases and 9 bases, with 7 bases remaining between them. CDR3 amino acids: CASSLLQSYTF. The CDR3, as DNA: TGTGCCAGCAGCTTACTACAGAGCTACACCTTC.